This is a list of T cell receptor beta chains from one sample in a study of T cell responses to AZD1222 COVID-19 vaccine. The repertoire was sequenced with immunoSEQ multiplex PCR; TCRdb's copy has only in-frame clones and lacks some. The table has about 120,000 clones, about 92% seen once. The sample consisted of peripheral blood, taken on day 0 of AZD1222 vaccination. These receptors originate from an adult in good health. Each CDR3 is given with its conserved first and last residue. Each record gives: V gene, clone size, J gene, D gene, CDR3 DNA, CDR3 protein. The D gene is left open where the match is weak. Clone size, where shown, is once, few, many, or a class for clones that have expanded.

TRBV29-1,-,TRBJ2-1,TRBD1,TGCAGCGCGGATCCGGGACAGGGGTATGTGAATGAGCAGTTCTTC,CSADPGQGYVNEQFF
TRBV4-2,-,TRBJ1-2,-,TGTGCCAGCAGCCAAGAGGCGGCCCGGGGAGTCTATGGCTACACCTTC,CASSQEAARGVYGYTF
TRBV5-1,-,TRBJ1-2,-,TGCGCCAGCAGCGTACGCCGGGGGCAGGTCGCTCACTTC,CASSVRRGQVAHF
TRBV28,-,TRBJ2-5,-,TGTGCCAGCAGTTTGGGATCCCGGGAGACCCAGTACTTC,CASSLGSRETQYF
TRBV6-2/TRBV6-3,-,TRBJ2-7,-,TGTGCCAGCAGCCCGGAATACGGTGAGGACGAGCAGTACTTC,CASSPEYGEDEQYF
TRBV6-5,-,TRBJ2-2,-,TGTGCCAGCGGCGGGACAAACACCGGGGAGCTGTTTTTT,CASGGTNTGELFF
TRBV3-1/TRBV3-2,-,TRBJ1-2,TRBD1,TGTGCCAGCAGCCCACAAACAGGACAGGGTTACTATGGCTACACCTTC,CASSPQTGQGYYGYTF
TRBV28,-,TRBJ1-2,-,TGTGCCAGCACTCCCCGCCAGGTCCTCTGGGGCTACACCTTC,CASTPRQVLWGYTF
TRBV5-8,-,TRBJ1-5,-,TGTGCCAGCAGCTCCAGCAGATTGCAGCCCCAGCATTTT,CASSSSRLQPQHF
TRBV5-1,once,TRBJ2-3,-,TGCGCCAGCAGCTTGGCTATGGCTAGCCCGGGTGGGGATACGCAGTATTTT,CASSLAMASPGGDTQYF
TRBV3-1/TRBV3-2,-,TRBJ1-2,-,TGTGCCAGCAGCCAAAGCACGCCGGATGATCATGGCTACACCTTC,CASSQSTPDDHGYTF
TRBV10-2,-,TRBJ1-1,-,TGCGCCACACTAGGGACTGAAGCTTTCTTT,CATLGTEAFF
TRBV7-3,-,TRBJ2-3,-,TGTGCCAGCAGCTCCCGCGGACCCGTCCAATACACAGATACGCAGTATTTT,CASSSRGPVQYTDTQYF
TRBV30,-,TRBJ2-7,TRBD2,TGTGCCTGGGGGACTAGCGGGAGCTACGAGCAGTACTTC,CAWGTSGSYEQYF
TRBV5-1,-,TRBJ2-5,TRBD1,TGCGCCAGCAGCAGCGGACAGGCGTCCGAGGAGACCCAGTACTTC,CASSSGQASEETQYF
TRBV7-3,-,TRBJ1-2,TRBD1,TGTGCCAGCAGCTTAACCAGGGGGCAAGTTGGTGATGGCTACACCTTC,CASSLTRGQVGDGYTF
TRBV12-3/TRBV12-4,-,TRBJ2-7,-,TGTGCCAGCAGGCAGGGAACCCTATACGAGCAGTACTTC,CASRQGTLYEQYF